Sequencing of this T cell receptor beta chain was carried out in a study of post-analysis software for immune sequencing data (dated by TCRdb to about 2015). Background for the entire study: Recorded disease courses included relapsing-remitting, secondary progressive and progressive-relapsing multiple sclerosis, with some patients lacking subtype annotation. The patient repertoires were compared against roughly 12 previously published healthy control repertoires obtained from donors aged about 6 to 28 years. A subset of samples was prepared in parallel using single-end sample barcoding, then pooled and co-amplified after Illumina adapter ligation. What the work shows at the level of the full study, not this receptor alone: Direct clustering with F measure revealed strong co-clustering of samples prepared in the same batch, which led to a batch-effect correction. Multiple sclerosis patients had significantly lower normalized Chao1 diversity than controls, a result that suggests substantial peripheral T-cell clonal expansion. The multiple sclerosis patient group was slightly younger than the control group. Patients showed significantly higher frequencies than controls for about five TRBV segments, among them TRBV5-6, TRBV5-1 and TRBV20-1.

Comments on this clonotype: The specificity of this receptor is unknown. Qualities for individual bases were not recorded, and no much larger clone is one base off.

The germline ends are 15 bases apart after V is trimmed by 4 bases and J by 6 bases. From the germline V gene, CDR1 is SGHRS and CDR2 is YFSETQ. From its cysteine to its phenylalanine, the CDR3 spans 14 amino acids. The read is trimmed to its CDR3 DNA, 42 bases read in frame from base 1. TCR beta repertoires were profiled from peripheral blood of approximately 13 young patients with multiple sclerosis to demonstrate the VDJtools post-analysis software. The patients with multiple sclerosis were children and adolescents between about 6 and 17 years of age. Library creation used PCR. Reads for this sample came from an Illumina HiSeq 2500. To reduce PCR and sequencing biases, unique molecular identifiers were built into the TCR beta cDNA libraries. Roughly 500,000 cDNA molecules were obtained per 1 to 10 million input T cells, so each molecule approximated one T cell. Patient libraries were prepared and sequenced with the same protocol used for the earlier healthy control dataset. Within a given batch, samples were prepared together, multiplexed and sequenced on the same HiSeq lane. The original pipeline was this. MIGEC was used to process the raw barcoded reads, and molecular identifier groups with only a single read were discarded before consensus assembly and CDR3 extraction. VDJtools was used for post-analysis of the clonotype tables, and diversity was normalized by down-sampling every dataset to the size of the smallest sample. To correct batch-related cross-sample contamination, repertoire overlap clustering matched CDR3 amino acid sequences but not nucleotide sequences. TCRdb took the public reads, trimmed them with fastp at Q25, ran MiXCR for clone calling and kept in-frame beta chains. Rows are combined by CDR3 protein, so each entry shows the most common genes and DNA. The V and J calls were determined by TCRdb, not by the authors. The sample records 600,000 to 700,000 distinct CDR3 sequences, roughly three fifths of which are singletons. Around 10% of the sample is in the top ten clones.

The V gene is TRBV5-1 and the J gene is TRBJ2-3; TRBD1 is perhaps the D gene, given 6 matching bases. The TCR was taken from a girl aged 2-10 years with multiple sclerosis. The sample consisted of blood. The CDR3: CASSARSGEDTQYF. The bases read TGCGCCAGCAGCGCCCGATCAGGGGAGGATACGCAGTATTTT.